These T cell receptor beta chains were read from a single sample in a study of T cells in Graves' hyperthyroidism and ophthalmopathy. Via MiXCR, TCRdb re-called the multiplex PCR reads, giving one row per CDR3 protein. The sample yields about 600,000 distinct CDR3 sequences, approximately 14% seen once. Sequenced sample: blood. The receptors derive from a young woman with Graves' ophthalmopathy. Each CDR3 is given with its conserved first and last residue. D genes are given only for firm matches. A row's size may be missing; if present it is once, few, many or a size class.

D gene	clone size	V gene	J gene	CDR3 DNA	CDR3 protein
TRBD1	many	TRBV3-1	TRBJ1-1	TGTGCCAGCAGCAGCACCGGGACAGGGTACAGCACTGAAGCTTTCTTT	CASSSTGTGYSTEAFF
TRBD1	many	TRBV11-2	TRBJ2-7	TGTGCCAGCAGCCCCGGGACAGGGGGTTTAAGCGCTTACGAGCAGTACTTC	CASSPGTGGLSAYEQYF
-	many	TRBV12-3/TRBV12-4	TRBJ1-2	TGTGCCAGCAGTGGGAATGGCTACACCTTC	CASSGNGYTF
-	-	TRBV9	TRBJ2-3	TGTGCCAGCAGCCCGAAGGGGGGGGTCGCCACAGATACGCAGTATTTT	CASSPKGGVATDTQYF
TRBD2	many	TRBV9	TRBJ2-5	TGTGCCAGCAGCGTAGTCGGTGTGGGGTGCGGGAGGGCAAGAGAGACCCAGTACTTC	CASSVVGVGCGRARETQYF
TRBD1	-	TRBV11-1	TRBJ2-5	TGTGCCAGCAGCCCGACAGGGTTCGAGACCCAGTACTTC	CASSPTGFETQYF
TRBD2	many	TRBV20-1	TRBJ2-3	TGCAGCACCCGGGGATGGGGACTAGCGGGAGTAGATACGCAGTATTTT	CSTRGWGLAGVDTQYF
TRBD1	few	TRBV6-1	TRBJ1-5	TGTGCCAGCAGTACAGGGGGCACTCAGCCCCAGCATTTT	CASSTGGTQPQHF
TRBD1	few	TRBV27	TRBJ2-7	TGTGCCAGCAGTAACAGGGGGGATAGGTACGAGCAGTACTTC	CASSNRGDRYEQYF
TRBD1	many	TRBV28	TRBJ1-2	TGTGCCAGCAGTCCGGACAGGGATGATGGCTACACCTTC	CASSPDRDDGYTF
-	-	TRBV4-3	TRBJ1-4	TGCGCCAGCAGCCAAGGGACGGGCGGTAATGAAAAACTGTTTTTT	CASSQGTGGNEKLFF
-	many	TRBV7-9	TRBJ1-1	TGTGCCAGCAGCCCCCGAGAGTGGTACATGAACACTGAAGCTTTCTTT	CASSPREWYMNTEAFF
-	many	TRBV3-1	TRBJ2-1	TGTGCCAGCAGCCCCCGAGGGGCGGGTGAGCAGTTCTTC	CASSPRGAGEQFF
TRBD2	-	TRBV7-9	TRBJ2-3	TGTGCCAGCAGCCCGGGTCCCCGGGCGGGAGAGACAGATACGCAGTATTTT	CASSPGPRAGETDTQYF
-	many	TRBV20-1	TRBJ1-1	TGCAGTGCACCTCCTCAGACCGTGGAAGCTTTCTTT	CSAPPQTVEAFF
-	many	TRBV7-9	TRBJ2-6	TGTGCCAGCAACGTTCCTGGGGCCAACGTCCTGACTTTC	CASNVPGANVLTF
-	many	TRBV11-1	TRBJ2-3	TGTGCCAGCAGTTTCAGTTCGGGACGGAGCAGCACAGATACGCAGTATTTT	CASSFSSGRSSTDTQYF
-	many	TRBV11-3	TRBJ1-1	TGTGCCAGCAGCCCTCGGGAGAACACTGAAGCTTTCTTT	CASSPRENTEAFF
-	many	TRBV20-1	TRBJ2-5	TGCAGTGCTAGTGGTGGGGCGCTGGGAGAGACCCAGTACTTC	CSASGGALGETQYF
TRBD1	many	TRBV30	TRBJ2-3	TGTGCCTGGAGTGTAGGACAGGGGACAGATACGCAGTATTTT	CAWSVGQGTDTQYF
TRBD2	many	TRBV7-8	TRBJ2-1	TGTGCCAGCAGCCCGACACTAGCGGGAGATCCCAATGAGCAGTTCTTC	CASSPTLAGDPNEQFF
TRBD2	few	TRBV25-1	TRBJ2-5	TGTGCCAGCAGTGAAACCCAAACCGGGACTAGGTGGGCGAAGACCCAGTACTTC	CASSETQTGTRWAKTQYF
TRBD1	few	TRBV10-3	TRBJ2-2	TGTGCCACCGGGACAGAGAACACCGGGGAGCTGTTTTTT	CATGTENTGELFF
TRBD2	few	TRBV5-1	TRBJ2-5	TGCGCCAGCAGCTTGGTGCCGGGAGGTGATGAGACCCAGTACTTC	CASSLVPGGDETQYF
TRBD2	many	TRBV6-5	TRBJ2-3	TGTGCCAGCAGTTACCATGGACTAGCGGGAGAGGCCACAGATACGCAGTATTTT	CASSYHGLAGEATDTQYF
TRBD2	-	TRBV20-1	TRBJ2-1	TGCAGTGCTCGACTAGCCCTCTTTATCGGTGAGCAGTTCTTC	CSARLALFIGEQFF
TRBD2	many	TRBV12-3/TRBV12-4	TRBJ2-1	TGTGCCAGCAGTTTAGAAAAAGCCCTAGCGGGAACCTACAATGAGCAGTTCTTC	CASSLEKALAGTYNEQFF